This T cell receptor (beta chain) was retrieved from a study of cytomegalovirus exposure and HLA in healthy donors. Study results and limitations: Associated with cytomegalovirus, according to the listing, were 150 to 200 TCR beta chains.

This clone was detected only once. The antigen is unknown. Looked up from germline, CDR1 is SGHNT and CDR2 is YENEEA. V was pared by 5 bases and J by 5 bases, with 7 bases of the junction left unmatched. The CDR3 length is 14 residues. Primers included in the PCR were 60 Vbeta and 13 Jbeta primers. Data came from immunoSEQ multiplex PCR; TCRdb stores just in-frame clones and leaves some out. Here the sample spans some 140,000 clones, 75% to 90% being singletons. The gene calls are TRBV11-3 and TRBJ2-5; 8 nucleotides agree with TRBD2. The TCR originated in a woman aged 25 to 45 in good health and CMV-seropositive. Input material: PBMCs. The chain's CDR3 is CASSRPGGEETQYF. In DNA form, the CDR3 reads TGTGCCAGCAGCCGACCGGGGGGGGAGGAGACCCAGTACTTC.